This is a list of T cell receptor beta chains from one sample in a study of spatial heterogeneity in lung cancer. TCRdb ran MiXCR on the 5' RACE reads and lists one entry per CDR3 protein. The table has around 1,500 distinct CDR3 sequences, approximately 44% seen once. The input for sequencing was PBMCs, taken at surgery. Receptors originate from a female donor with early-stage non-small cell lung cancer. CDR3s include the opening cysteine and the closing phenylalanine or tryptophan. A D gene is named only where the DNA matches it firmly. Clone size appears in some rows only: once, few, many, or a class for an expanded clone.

CDR3aa: CASSSGHKNIQYF
CDR3nt: TGTGCCAGCTCATCGGGACATAAAAACATTCAGTACTTC
abundance: few
j_gene: TRBJ2-4
d_gene: -
v_gene: TRBV18

CDR3aa: CSARGVGAGGPERDTQYF
CDR3nt: TGCAGTGCTAGGGGAGTTGGAGCGGGGGGGCCGGAGAGAGATACGCAGTATTTT
abundance: large
j_gene: TRBJ2-3
d_gene: TRBD2
v_gene: TRBV20-1

CDR3aa: CASSFPSEQFF
CDR3nt: TGTGCCAGCAGTTTCCCTAGTGAGCAGTTCTTC
abundance: many
j_gene: TRBJ2-1
d_gene: -
v_gene: TRBV28

CDR3aa: CASSRGAGLTEQYF
CDR3nt: TGTGCCAGCAGCAGAGGGGCAGGGTTGACCGAGCAGTACTTC
abundance: many
j_gene: TRBJ2-7
d_gene: -
v_gene: TRBV7-8

CDR3aa: CASSLGLAGVEQYF
CDR3nt: TGTGCCAGCAGCCTTGGACTAGCGGGGGTCGAGCAGTACTTC
abundance: -
j_gene: TRBJ2-7
d_gene: TRBD2
v_gene: TRBV7-2

CDR3aa: CATSDFGTGGYEQYF
CDR3nt: TGTGCCACCAGTGATTTTGGGACAGGGGGCTACGAGCAGTACTTC
abundance: -
j_gene: TRBJ2-7
d_gene: TRBD1
v_gene: TRBV24-1

CDR3aa: CASRVGLAGSITDTQYF
CDR3nt: TGTGCCAGCAGAGTCGGACTAGCGGGAAGTATAACAGATACGCAGTATTTT
abundance: -
j_gene: TRBJ2-3
d_gene: TRBD2
v_gene: TRBV28

CDR3aa: CASSLWPAVGNIQYF
CDR3nt: TGTGCCAGCAGCTTATGGCCTGCCGTCGGAAACATTCAGTACTTC
abundance: -
j_gene: TRBJ2-4
d_gene: -
v_gene: TRBV7-2

CDR3aa: CASGGTGETGELFF
CDR3nt: TGTGCCAGCGGTGGGACAGGTGAAACCGGGGAGCTGTTTTTT
abundance: -
j_gene: TRBJ2-2
d_gene: TRBD1
v_gene: TRBV2

CDR3aa: CASSPNLGQGPGYTF
CDR3nt: TGTGCCAGCAGTCCCAACCTGGGCCAGGGTCCTGGCTACACCTTC
abundance: -
j_gene: TRBJ1-2
d_gene: -
v_gene: TRBV12-3/TRBV12-4

CDR3aa: CASSQDGTERAREAFF
CDR3nt: TGCGCCAGCAGCCAAGATGGCACGGAACGAGCTAGAGAAGCTTTCTTT
abundance: -
j_gene: TRBJ1-1
d_gene: -
v_gene: TRBV4-3

CDR3aa: CASSIPTNTEAFF
CDR3nt: TGTGCCAGTAGTATCCCCACGAACACTGAAGCTTTCTTT
abundance: -
j_gene: TRBJ1-1
d_gene: -
v_gene: TRBV19

CDR3aa: CSASGTGKSFSYEQYF
CDR3nt: TGCAGTGCTAGTGGGACAGGGAAGTCGTTCTCCTACGAGCAGTACTTC
abundance: many
j_gene: TRBJ2-7
d_gene: TRBD1
v_gene: TRBV20-1

CDR3aa: CSAREGETQYF
CDR3nt: TGCAGTGCTAGAGAAGGAGAGACCCAGTACTTC
abundance: -
j_gene: TRBJ2-5
d_gene: -
v_gene: TRBV20-1

CDR3aa: CASSQDVGNSPLHF
CDR3nt: TGTGCCAGCAGCCAAGATGTGGGGAATTCACCCCTCCACTTT
abundance: -
j_gene: TRBJ1-6
d_gene: -
v_gene: TRBV3-1